One sample yielded the 27 T cell receptor beta chains listed below, sequenced in a study of blood T cells in healthy people across ages. A second PCR, run for about 7 to 11 cycles, used a sample-barcoded 5' primer plus a J-beta primer mix. TCRdb independently ran MiXCR on the 5' RACE reads; one entry per CDR3 protein. The table lists about 290,000 distinct CDR3 sequences, roughly 27% of them singletons, with 29% in the top ten. Sequenced input: blood. These receptors came from a woman aged 70 to 79 in good health.

This clonotype was observed at least ten times. The chain's CDR3 is CASSLLSGSNEQFF. In DNA, the CDR3 is TGTGCCAGCAGCTTACTTAGCGGGAGCAATGAGCAGTTCTTC. V gene TRBV11-3 combines with J gene TRBJ2-1; 9 bases agree with TRBD2. V lost 2 bases to trimming and J lost 6 bases; unmatched junction nucleotides: 2. Germline V lookup: CDR1 SGHNT, CDR2 YENEEA. The CDR3 is 14 residues long.

As regards this clonotype: One end of the junction does not line up with germline, which may come from a read error. This chain connects TRBV12-3 or TRBV12-4 to TRBJ2-7; D possibly matches TRBD1 or TRBD2 (5 bases each). This CDR3 region has 13 residues. The CDR3: CASSSGRKYGQYF. The CDR3 DNA reads as TGTGCCAGCAGTTCGGGACGGAAATACGGGCAGTACTTC.

This clonotype turned up a few times. A junction end diverges from the germline sequence, so it may reflect a read error. This rearrangement joins TRBV7-7 to TRBJ2-2; TRBD2 might be the D (7 bases). The germline CDR1 and CDR2 sequences are SSHAT and FNYEAQ (reference sequence). The CDR3 runs to 15 residues. This chain's CDR3 is CASSLARGRHRELFF. CDR3 DNA sequence: TGTGCTAGCAGCTTAGCGCGGGGGCGGCACCGGGAGCTGTTTTTT. Full variable domain (missing parts from reference TRBV7-7 and TRBJ2-2): GAGVSQSPRYKVTKRGQDVTLRCDPISSHATLYWYQQALGQGPEFLTYFNYEAQPDKSGLPSDRFSAERPEGSISTLTIQRTEQRDSAMYRCASSLARGRHRELFFGEGSRLTVL.

This clonotype was seen more than once but under ten times. This chain links TRBV12-3 or TRBV12-4 with TRBJ2-5; D possibly corresponds to TRBD1 (6 bases). The J call may be wrong; the DNA end is better matched by TRBJ2-7. The CDR3 has 15 amino acids. CDR3: CASSLIGQLKNEQYF. The CDR3 DNA sequence: TGTGCCAGCAGTTTAATTGGACAGCTAAAAAACGAGCAGTACTTC.

The V call is TRBV20-1, the J call TRBJ2-7; TRBD2 agrees at 9 bases. The V gene's germline CDR1 is DFQATT and CDR2 SNEGSKA (reference sequence). There are 16 residues in the CDR3. V was clipped by 0 bases and J by 2 bases; unmatched bases: 8. The CDR3 region has the DNA TGCAGTGCTAGAGATCCCAGAGGCGGGGGGGCCTACGAGCAGTACTTC. Translating gives CSARDPRGGGAYEQYF.

The chain joins TRBV6-1 to TRBJ1-1, with TRBD1 matching over 7 bases. Germline CDR1 and CDR2: MNHNS and SASEGT. The CDR3 has 14 amino acids. The J segment lost 5 bases and the V segment lost 8 bases, leaving 11 bases of the junction unmatched. The CDR3 spells CASELKQGLTEAFF. CDR3 DNA sequence: TGTGCCAGCGAACTAAAACAGGGGTTAACTGAAGCTTTCTTT.

This clonotype has a handful of counts. The chain joins TRBV27 to TRBJ1-1; D perhaps matches TRBD1 (5 bases). Germline loops: CDR1 MNHEY, CDR2 SMNVEV (reference sequence). Trimming pared 2 bases from V and 1 base from J, leaving 8 bases between. CDR3 length: 14 amino acids. CDR3 loop: CASSLNGQNTEAFF. The CDR3 nucleotides are TGTGCCAGCAGTTTAAATGGACAGAACACTGAAGCTTTCTTT.

This clonotype was observed a few times. This chain connects TRBV20-1 to TRBJ1-2; 7 bases match TRBD1. CDR1 is DFQATT, CDR2 SNEGSKA, per germline (reference sequence). Losses at the gene ends were 5 bases for V and 7 bases for J; bases not matched to a gene: 4. The CDR3 is made up of 11 amino acids. The CDR3 loop is CSAYTGAGYTF. The DNA of the CDR3 is TGCAGTGCTTACACAGGGGCTGGCTACACCTTC.

This rearrangement joins TRBV28 to TRBJ2-3; D is perhaps TRBD1 or TRBD2 (5 bases each). The CDR3 has 13 amino acids. Germline CDR1 is MDHEN and CDR2 is SYDVKM. V shed 8 bases and J shed 0 bases, with 9 bases lying between them. Here the CDR3 reads CASRQRSTDTQYF. CDR3 coding DNA: TGTGCCAGCCGACAGCGGAGCACAGATACGCAGTATTTT.

In its sample, this clonotype was seen a few times. The gene calls are TRBV7-2 and TRBJ2-5; D is unresolved. The CDR3 is 14 amino acids. V dropped 5 bases and J dropped 2 bases, with 12 bases sitting between them. Germline V gene sequence: CDR1 SGHTA, CDR2 FQGNSA. The CDR3 DNA is TGTGCCAGCAGCCCCCCCCTGCAGCAAGAGACCCAGTACTTC. This encodes CASSPPLQQETQYF.

This clonotype was observed many times. The chain has TRBV4-3 and TRBJ1-4; D may be TRBD1 (6 bases). CDR1 and CDR2 from the germline V gene are LGHNA and YSLEER. The CDR3 has 16 amino acids. V shed 1 base and J shed 3 bases, with 12 bases lying between them. The CDR3 DNA reads TGCGCCAGCAGCCAAGCCCCTGGGGGCCCTAATGAAAAACTGTTTTTT. Its translation: CASSQAPGGPNEKLFF.

This chain connects TRBV28 to TRBJ1-3, with unresolved D. The CDR3 is 16 amino acids. Germline V gene lookup returns CDR1 MDHEN and CDR2 SYDVKM. Deletions cut 6 bases from V and 0 bases from J, with 15 bases between. The DNA for the CDR3 is TGTGCCAGCAGCCGAACGTGGATTAACTCTGGAAACACCATATATTTT. This translates into CASSRTWINSGNTIYF.

The sample holds a few counts of this clonotype. The chain employs TRBV6-6 and TRBJ1-2; the D gene is possibly TRBD1 (6 bases). Germline CDR1 MNHNY, CDR2 SVGAGI (reference sequence). Trimming stripped 4 bases from V and 6 bases from J, with 15 bases between. This CDR3 comprises 14 residues. CDR3 in DNA: TGTGCCAGCAGTTCCGACAGGATAGGGAATGGCTACACCTTC. It translates to CASSSDRIGNGYTF.

The chain uses TRBV6-2 or TRBV6-3 and TRBJ2-7; D unresolved. V lost 8 bases, J lost 0 bases, and 8 bases lay in between. CDR1 MNHEY and CDR2 SVGEGT come from the germline V gene. CDR3 size: 12 residues. The DNA of the CDR3 is TGTGCCAGCGGGCGAGGCTCCTACGAGCAGTACTTC. It yields the protein CASGRGSYEQYF.

This clonotype appeared a few times. This chain connects TRBV20-1 to TRBJ2-5; D is uncertain. The length of the CDR3 is 12 residues. V shed 5 bases and J shed 2 bases, with 9 bases lying between them. Germline V CDR1 and CDR2: DFQATT, SNEGSKA (reference sequence). The CDR3 loop reads CSAFDGQETQYF. CDR3 DNA: TGCAGTGCTTTCGACGGGCAAGAGACCCAGTACTTC.

This clonotype was counted only a few times. This chain joins TRBV5-1 and TRBJ1-4, with D perhaps TRBD1 (5 bases). This CDR3 is built from 16 residues. Trimming took off 4 bases at V and 10 bases at J, with 23 bases between the two ends. Per the germline V gene, CDR1 is SGHRS and CDR2 is YFSETQ. The CDR3 reads CASSQDTGTTDGKLFF. The CDR3 region has the DNA TGCGCCAGCAGCCAAGACACCGGGACCACGGACGGAAAACTGTTTTTT.

Remarks on this clonotype: The missing conserved phenylalanine or tryptophan at the end of this CDR3 makes a read error likely. The genes are TRBV27 and TRBJ2-7, with D perhaps TRBD1 (5 bases). The V gene's germline CDR1 is MNHEY and CDR2 SMNVEV (reference sequence). Trimming shortened V by 6 bases and J by 0 bases, and 12 bases separated the two germline ends. The CDR3 length is 14 residues. This CDR3 reads CASRTMTASYEQYL. The CDR3 bases are TGTGCCAGCAGGACCATGACAGCCTCCTACGAGCAGTACCTC.

V is TRBV28 and J is TRBJ2-5, with D unclear. With the DNA end fitting TRBJ2-7 better, the J assignment may be wrong. The germline gives CDR1 MDHEN, CDR2 SYDVKM. The CDR3 is made up of 12 amino acids. The CDR3 region is CASRRLPYEQYF. The DNA for the CDR3 is TGTGCCAGCCGCCGCCTTCCTTACGAGCAGTACTTC.

The rearrangement links TRBV6-2 or TRBV6-3 to TRBJ2-5, with D perhaps TRBD1 or TRBD2 (6 bases each). Trimming shortened V by 2 bases and J by 4 bases, and 17 bases separated the two germline ends. The CDR3 is made up of 16 amino acids. Germline V CDR1 and CDR2: MNHEY, SVGEGT. The CDR3 sequence: CASSYGSGVGGETQYF. CDR3 in DNA: TGTGCCAGCAGTTACGGGTCGGGAGTAGGGGGAGAGACCCAGTACTTC.

The chain couples TRBV3-1 to TRBJ2-1; D is undetermined. The germline CDR1 and CDR2 sequences are LGHDT and YNNKEL (reference sequence). The CDR3 consists of 13 residues. V was pared by 1 base and J by 10 bases, with 11 bases between. The CDR3 sequence is CASSQAQIGEQFF. Written as DNA, the CDR3 is TGTGCCAGCAGCCAAGCTCAAATTGGGGAGCAGTTCTTC.

CDR3 sequence: CSAPGPAGTTDTQYF. As DNA, the CDR3 is TGCAGTGCCCCAGGCCCAGCGGGGACCACAGATACGCAGTATTTT. The chain is built from TRBV20-1 and TRBJ2-3, with 7 bases identical to TRBD2. The germline V gene encodes CDR1 DFQATT and CDR2 SNEGSKA (reference sequence). The CDR3 length is 15 residues. Trimming took 6 bases from V and 2 from J; bases not matched to a gene: 11.

J is TRBJ2-1 and V is TRBV12-3 or TRBV12-4; 9 positions match TRBD1. The J call may be wrong; the DNA end is better matched by TRBJ2-5. CDR3 length: 14 amino acids. CDR3 bases: TGTGCCAGCGGTGAGACAGGGGGAGTTGAGACCCAGTACTTC. Amino acids: CASGETGGVETQYF.

This clonotype has only a few counts. This clone may be a read error of a much larger clone one base away. The chain joins TRBV4-3 to TRBJ2-5; TRBD2 matches at 13 bases. The tail of the sequence fits TRBJ2-1 better, so the J call may be wrong. This CDR3 comprises 18 residues. CDR1 and CDR2 from the germline V gene are LGHNA and YSLEER. The CDR3 sequence is CASNQLLTGLAGYNEQFF. The CDR3 DNA reads as TGCGCCAGCAACCAACTATTAACGGGACTAGCGGGGTACAATGAGCAGTTCTTC.

This chain connects TRBV13 to TRBJ2-2; tentative D call: TRBD2 (5 bases). Trimming took 4 bases from V and 4 from J, leaving 16 bases between them. The germline CDR1 and CDR2 sequences are PRHDT and FYEKMQ (reference sequence). This CDR3 spans 16 amino acids. The CDR3 spells CASSSLRGRGTGELFF. The CDR3 nucleotides are TGTGCCAGCAGCTCCTTAAGAGGGAGAGGCACCGGGGAGCTGTTTTTT. Complete variable domain (other parts from reference TRBV13 and TRBJ2-2): AAGVIQSPRHLIKEKRETATLKCYPIPRHDTVYWYQQGPGQDPQFLISFYEKMQSDKGSIPDRFSAQQFSDYHSELNMSSLELGDSALYFCASSSLRGRGTGELFFGEGSRLTVL.

The chain employs TRBV20-1 and TRBJ2-7, with TRBD1 as a possible D gene (6 bases). Per the germline V gene, CDR1 is DFQATT and CDR2 is SNEGSKA (reference sequence). CDR3 length equals 12 residues. Trimming took 6 bases from V and 2 from J, leaving 11 bases between them. Written as DNA, the CDR3 is TGCAGTGCGCCGACAGGTACCTACGAGCAGTACTTC. Its translation is CSAPTGTYEQYF.

This clonotype was seen more than once but under ten times. The chain is built from TRBV21-1 and TRBJ1-5; the table names TRBD1, a call not compared with the DNA. TRBV21-1 is a documented pseudogene. This CDR3 has 22 amino acids. CDR3 region: CASSNHPSPMADRGHSNQPQHF. For the CDR3, the DNA is TGTGCCAGCAGCAATCACCCATCCCCGATGGCGGACAGGGGGCATAGCAATCAGCCCCAGCATTTT.

In this sample, this clonotype turned up many times. The gene calls are TRBV29-1 and TRBJ2-1, with TRBD2 identical over 9 bases. This CDR3 is 12 amino acids long. V shed 7 bases, J shed 13 bases, and the junction held 11 bases outside the gene matches. Germline loops: CDR1 SQVTM, CDR2 ANQGSEA. This CDR3 reads CSGQGLASFQFF. The CDR3, as DNA: TGCAGCGGCCAGGGACTAGCCTCCTTTCAGTTCTTC.